Below are 25 T cell receptor beta chains sequenced from a single sample in a study of T cell repertoires in cytomegalovirus infection (dated by TCRdb to the late 2010s). Sequenced using an Illumina HiSeq 1500. Through fastp at Q25 and MiXCR, TCRdb rebuilt clones from the public reads, retaining in-frame beta chains. Entries are consolidated by CDR3 protein sequence, retaining the most common genes and DNA. Across this sample there are under 850,000 distinct CDR3 sequences, with roughly 36% seen only once. In total, the top ten clones hold 2.8% of the sample. Sequenced sample: PBMCs. The receptors were gathered from a human donor in good health (CMV status not recorded). Some clones in this sample may be carry-over from other donors' samples.

In its sample, this clonotype was seen many times. The chain is built from TRBV7-8 and TRBJ1-3; D is uncertain. V gave up 1 base and J gave up 4 bases, with 8 bases separating them. Germline V CDR1 and CDR2: SGHVS, FQNEAQ. The length of the CDR3 is 14 residues. For the CDR3, the DNA is TGTGCCAGCAGCTTAGTCCGGGGAGGAAACACCATATATTTT. Its translation is CASSLVRGGNTIYF.

This clonotype was detected only a few times. This chain links TRBV10-3 with TRBJ2-1, with 7 bases fitting TRBD2. With 8 bases clipped from V and 0 bases from J, the junction kept 7 bases outside the gene matches. This CDR3 has 15 amino acids. Germline V lookup: CDR1 ENHRY, CDR2 SYGVKD. CDR3 nucleotide sequence: TGTGCCATCGGGGGTGGGGGGGGCTCCTACAATGAGCAGTTCTTC. Protein sequence: CAIGGGGGSYNEQFF.

This chain uses TRBV12-3 or TRBV12-4 with TRBJ2-7; D may correspond to TRBD1 or TRBD2 (7 bases each). V lost 3 bases and J 1 base, leaving 16 bases between the germline ends. The CDR3 consists of 16 residues. Written as DNA, the CDR3 is TGTGCCAGCAGTTTGGGGGGGACAGAACCTTCCTACGAGCAGTACTTC. The encoded protein is CASSLGGTEPSYEQYF.

The chain employs TRBV9 and TRBJ2-1; possible D gene TRBD1, 6 bases. V was pared by 4 bases and J by 5 bases, with 19 bases between. Germline assignment: CDR1 SGDLS and CDR2 YYNGEE. This CDR3 is built from 16 residues. CDR3 residues: CASSPTSRGPHNEQFF. The CDR3 DNA follows: TGTGCCAGCAGCCCCACTTCCAGGGGTCCCCACAATGAGCAGTTCTTC.

This clonotype was detected many times. The chain couples TRBV6-5 to TRBJ2-3; no clear D. The ends were cut back, 2 bases at V and 1 base at J, with 4 bases in the middle. Germline-derived CDR1 and CDR2 are MNHEY and SVGAGI. The CDR3 extends over 13 amino acids. CDR3 sequence reads: CASSYGGTDTQYF. The CDR3 DNA reads TGTGCCAGCAGTTACGGAGGCACAGATACGCAGTATTTT.

V is TRBV28 and J is TRBJ2-1; 10 bases line up with TRBD2. This CDR3 comprises 15 residues. Germline CDR1 MDHEN, CDR2 SYDVKM. V dropped 2 bases and J dropped 7; count of bases not matched to a gene: 5. The CDR3 loop reads CASSLRTSGKNEQFF. In DNA form, the CDR3 reads TGTGCCAGCAGTTTAAGAACTAGCGGGAAGAATGAGCAGTTCTTC.

This clonotype was detected ten times or more. J is TRBJ1-1 and V is TRBV30; D is perhaps TRBD1 (5 bases). CDR1 and CDR2 (germline): GTSNPN, SVGIG (reference sequence). CDR3 size: 12 residues. Trimming cost V 2 bases and J 11 bases, with 15 bases left between them. CDR3 loop: CAWSTAGISAFF. The CDR3 DNA follows: TGTGCCTGGAGTACCGCAGGGATTTCGGCTTTCTTT. The complete variable domain, with remaining parts taken from reference TRBV30 and TRBJ1-1, reads SQTIHQWPATLVQPVGSPLSLECTVEGTSNPNLYWYRQAAGRGLQLLFYSVGIGQISSEVPQNLSASRPQDRQFILSSKKLLLSDSGFYLCAWSTAGISAFFGQGTRLTVV.

This clonotype has a handful of counts. CDR3 region: CASSLVSSSGSRETQYF. Here the CDR3 DNA reads TGTGCCAGCAGCTTAGTGTCTTCTAGCGGGAGTCGAGAGACCCAGTACTTC. The genes are TRBV7-2 and TRBJ2-5; 10 nucleotides match TRBD2. CDR1 is SGHTA and CDR2 is FQGNSA in the germline V gene. This CDR3 contains 17 residues. V was clipped by 1 base and J by 4 bases; unmatched bases: 9.

This clonotype was observed at least ten times. This sequence joins TRBV7-9 and TRBJ1-1; D remains unclear. Germline V gene data show CDR1 as SEHNR and CDR2 as FQNEAQ (reference sequence). CDR3 length: 14 amino acids. V shed 6 bases and J shed 2 bases, with 13 bases lying between them. The CDR3 coding sequence is TGTGCCAGCAGACCCCACGAGGGAAACACTGAAGCTTTCTTT. This translates into CASRPHEGNTEAFF.

This clonotype was seen a few times. The CDR3 protein is CASSLSEGLKYTF. Here the CDR3 DNA reads TGTGCCAGCAGCTTATCGGAGGGCCTTAAGTACACCTTC. V and J are TRBV7-9 and TRBJ1-2; D unclear. The CDR3 has 13 residues. Germline assignment: CDR1 SEHNR and CDR2 FQNEAQ (reference sequence). V was shortened by 2 bases and J by 11 bases, with 15 bases between the two germline ends.

The table lists this clonotype with many counts. The CDR3 DNA reads TGTGCCAGCAGCTTAGGTTACAAAGTTCAAGAGACCCAGTACTTC. Translating gives CASSLGYKVQETQYF. The chain couples TRBV7-2 to TRBJ2-5; no reliable D call. CDR3 length: 15 amino acids. Trimming removed 1 base from V and 2 bases from J, with 11 bases in between. Germline CDR1 and CDR2: SGHTA and FQGNSA.

The table lists this clonotype with a few counts. The J gene is TRBJ2-1, the V gene TRBV5-1; 9 nucleotides agree with TRBD2. Germline CDR1 is SGHRS and CDR2 is YFSETQ. V was pared by 4 bases and J by 10 bases, with 12 bases of the junction left unmatched. The CDR3 extends over 15 amino acids. CDR3 residues: CASSIIAGAPREQFF. The CDR3 DNA reads TGCGCCAGCAGCATCATAGCGGGAGCCCCCCGGGAGCAGTTCTTC.

The chain is built from TRBV19 and TRBJ2-1, with 14 bases matching TRBD2. The V gene end was trimmed by 6 bases and the J gene end by 10 bases; junction bases not matched to a gene: 5. CDR3 length: 14 amino acids. Germline CDR1 reads LNHDA; CDR2 reads SQIVND (reference sequence). CDR3 protein: CASRGTSGSAEQFF. CDR3 coding DNA: TGTGCCAGTAGGGGGACTAGCGGGAGTGCCGAGCAGTTCTTC.

This clonotype showed up just a few times. V and J are TRBV12-3 or TRBV12-4 and TRBJ1-4, with no clear D. V was pared by 7 bases and J by 4 bases, with 16 bases between. CDR3 size: 15 residues. This CDR3 is CASTATAGYNEKLFF. Written as DNA, the CDR3 is TGTGCCAGCACCGCGACCGCCGGCTATAATGAAAAACTGTTTTTT.

In its sample, this clonotype was seen a few times. The chain employs TRBV6-1 and TRBJ2-1, with D perhaps assigned TRBD1 or TRBD2 (5 bases each). Trimming took off 5 bases at V and 4 bases at J, with 9 bases between the two ends. CDR3 length equals 13 residues. Germline V gene sequence: CDR1 MNHNS, CDR2 SASEGT. This chain's CDR3 is CASSRDLYNEQFF. The CDR3, as DNA: TGTGCCAGCAGTCGGGACCTTTACAATGAGCAGTTCTTC.

The chain joins TRBV7-2 to TRBJ2-4, with 10 bases lining up with TRBD2. The CDR3 totals 15 residues. After removal of 1 base from V and 7 bases from J, the junction contained 4 bases not matched to a gene. The germline gives CDR1 SGHTA, CDR2 FQGNSA. CDR3 loop: CASSLGVAGGNIQYF. The CDR3 region has the DNA TGTGCCAGCAGCTTAGGAGTAGCGGGAGGCAACATTCAGTACTTC.

This chain links TRBV7-9 with TRBJ1-4, with D unclear. CDR1 and CDR2 from the germline V gene are SEHNR and FQNEAQ (reference sequence). V was clipped by 3 bases and J by 8 bases, with 7 bases between them. This CDR3 is built from 12 residues. The CDR3 coding sequence is TGTGCCAGCAGCTTGGGGAGAGAAAAACTGTTTTTT. Residues: CASSLGREKLFF.

This clonotype came up a few times. The rearrangement uses TRBV20-1 and TRBJ2-7, with D possibly being TRBD1 (6 bases). V was trimmed by 3 bases and J by 6 bases, leaving 21 bases between them. Germline V lookup: CDR1 DFQATT, CDR2 SNEGSKA (reference sequence). The CDR3 loop spans 15 amino acids. CDR3 region: CSASSPSHREGEQYF. CDR3 nucleotide sequence: TGCAGTGCTAGTTCCCCCAGTCACAGGGAAGGCGAGCAGTACTTC.

CDR3 sequence reads: CSAASTGALTDTQYF. As DNA, the CDR3 is TGCAGTGCTGCCTCTACAGGGGCGCTTACAGATACGCAGTATTTT. The chain employs TRBV20-1 and TRBJ2-3, with 7 bases that match TRBD1. The length of the CDR3 is 15 residues. The V gene end was trimmed by 5 bases and the J gene end by 3 bases; junction bases not matched to a gene: 11. From germline, CDR1 is DFQATT and CDR2 SNEGSKA (reference sequence).

This clonotype was counted ten times or more. The rearrangement joins TRBV7-2 to TRBJ2-3; D perhaps matches TRBD2 (6 bases). The CDR3 consists of 17 residues. The germline CDR1 and CDR2 sequences are SGHTA and FQGNSA. V was clipped by 5 bases and J by 6 bases, with 24 bases between them. For the CDR3, the DNA is TGTGCCAGCAGCCTTAACCCCGGGACTTATAGGAGGGATACGCAGTATTTT. Protein product: CASSLNPGTYRRDTQYF.

The chain links TRBV6-2 or TRBV6-3 to TRBJ2-7; a weak D match, TRBD1 (6 bases). CDR3 length: 14 residues. Germline CDR1 is MNHEY and CDR2 is SVGEGT. Trimming took off 5 bases at V and 3 bases at J, with 14 bases between the two ends. CDR3 residues: CASSLGHLYYEQYF. In DNA, the CDR3 is TGTGCCAGCAGTCTGGGACACCTCTACTACGAGCAGTACTTC.

The chain is built from TRBV12-3 or TRBV12-4 and TRBJ1-1; a weak D match, TRBD1 (5 bases). The V end lost 2 bases, the J end lost 0 bases, and 10 bases lay between the germline ends. The CDR3 length is 15 residues. CDR3 nucleotides: TGTGCCAGCAGTTTAACGTCCAGGGTGAACACTGAAGCTTTCTTT. Its protein is CASSLTSRVNTEAFF.

The chain joins TRBV4-2 to TRBJ2-5; D is undetermined. CDR3 length: 13 residues. Looked up from germline, CDR1 is LGHNA and CDR2 is YNFKEQ. The germline V and J ends were trimmed by 1 base and 6 bases, with 9 bases remaining between them. CDR3 nucleotides: TGTGCCAGCAGCCAAGTTACAGAAAAGACCCAGTACTTC. It translates to CASSQVTEKTQYF.

The genes are TRBV7-9 and TRBJ2-7; 7 bases agree with TRBD1. V lost 5 bases and J lost 3; bases outside the gene matches: 10. This CDR3 comprises 15 residues. Germline V gives CDR1 SEHNR, CDR2 FQNEAQ (reference sequence). CDR3 nucleotide sequence: TGTGCCAGCAGCCGACCCGACAGGGAGAACTACGAGCAGTACTTC. Translating it yields CASSRPDRENYEQYF. The variable domain in full, with the rest retrieved from reference TRBV7-9 and TRBJ2-7, is DTGVSQNPRHKITKRGQNVTFRCDPISEHNRLYWYRQTLGQGPEFLTYFQNEAQLEKSRLLSDRFSAERPKGSFSTLEIQRTEQGDSAMYLCASSRPDRENYEQYFGPGTRLTVT.

This clonotype was counted at least ten times. This chain uses TRBV14 with TRBJ1-2; no definite D call. CDR3 size: 15 residues. With 1 base removed from V and 2 bases from J, the gap between germline ends came to 11 bases. Germline V CDR1 and CDR2: SGHDN, FVKESK. The CDR3 DNA follows: TGTGCCAGCAGCCAAGCCCCCCGCGGCAACTATGGCTACACCTTC. Translation: CASSQAPRGNYGYTF.